This entry describes one T cell receptor beta chain. This sample is drawn from a study of Ad26.COV2.S vaccination and SARS-CoV-2 variants. About the research overall: The vaccine Ad26.COV2.S was put into the muscle once, or twice with 56 days between.

Treatment reported: about 20 received Ad26.COV2.S at low or high dose, single or two shots; several received placebo; per-sample allocation not given. Sampling happened 63 days after the first vaccine or placebo injection. An adult donor aged 18-55 years was enrolled in Boston. The study used a vaccine consisting of an Ad26 vector that expressed Wuhan-strain SARS-CoV-2 spike. Here immunoSEQ multiplex PCR was the method, and the copy in TCRdb shows in-frame clones only, minus some. The table lists approximately 350,000 clones, roughly 91% of them singletons. This receptor was taken from a person aged 18-60 years who received the Ad26.COV2.S COVID-19 vaccine or a placebo. The sequences come from peripheral blood, collected in a trial of Ad26.COV2.S vaccine versus placebo.

Written as DNA, the CDR3 is TGCGCCAGCAGCCAAGTTGGATTCTTCGGGACAGCTCAAGAGACCCAGTACTTC. This sequence encodes CASSQVGFFGTAQETQYF. The chain joins TRBV4-3 to TRBJ2-5; 7 bases are shared with TRBD1. This CDR3 is built from 18 residues. V was clipped by 1 base and J by 2 bases; unmatched bases: 13. Germline V gene sequence: CDR1 LGHNA, CDR2 YSLEER.